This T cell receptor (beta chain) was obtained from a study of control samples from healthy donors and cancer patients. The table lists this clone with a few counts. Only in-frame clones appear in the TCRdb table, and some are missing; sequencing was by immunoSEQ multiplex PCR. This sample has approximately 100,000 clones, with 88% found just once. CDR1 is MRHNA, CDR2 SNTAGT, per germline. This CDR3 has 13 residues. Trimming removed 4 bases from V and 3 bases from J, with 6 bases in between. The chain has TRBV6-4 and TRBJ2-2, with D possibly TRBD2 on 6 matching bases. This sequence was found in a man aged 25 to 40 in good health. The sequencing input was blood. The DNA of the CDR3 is TGTGCCAGCAGTGCGGGAGACACCGGGGAGCTGTTTTTT. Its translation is CASSAGDTGELFF.